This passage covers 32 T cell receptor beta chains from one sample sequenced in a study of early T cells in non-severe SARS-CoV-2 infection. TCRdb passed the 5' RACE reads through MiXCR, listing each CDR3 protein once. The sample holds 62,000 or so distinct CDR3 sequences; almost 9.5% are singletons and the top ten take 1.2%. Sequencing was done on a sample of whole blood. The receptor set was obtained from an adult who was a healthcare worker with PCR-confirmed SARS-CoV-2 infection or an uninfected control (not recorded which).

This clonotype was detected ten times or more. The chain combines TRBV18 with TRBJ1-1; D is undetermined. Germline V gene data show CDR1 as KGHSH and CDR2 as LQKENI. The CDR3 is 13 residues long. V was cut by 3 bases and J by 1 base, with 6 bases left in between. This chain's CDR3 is CASSPVQNTEAFF. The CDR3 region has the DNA TGTGCCAGCTCACCGGTACAGAACACTGAAGCTTTCTTT.

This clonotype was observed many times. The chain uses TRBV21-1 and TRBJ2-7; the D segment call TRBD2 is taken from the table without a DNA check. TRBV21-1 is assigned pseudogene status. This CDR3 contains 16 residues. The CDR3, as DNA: TGTGCCATTCCCCTTCGTGGGCTAGCGGTTAACTACGAGCAGTACGTC. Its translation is CAIPLRGLAVNYEQYV.

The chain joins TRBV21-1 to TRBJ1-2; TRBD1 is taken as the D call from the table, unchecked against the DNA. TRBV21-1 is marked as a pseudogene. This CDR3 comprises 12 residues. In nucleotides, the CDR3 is TGTGCCAGCAGCAAGGGGCTCTATGGCTACACCTTC. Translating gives CASSKGLYGYTF.

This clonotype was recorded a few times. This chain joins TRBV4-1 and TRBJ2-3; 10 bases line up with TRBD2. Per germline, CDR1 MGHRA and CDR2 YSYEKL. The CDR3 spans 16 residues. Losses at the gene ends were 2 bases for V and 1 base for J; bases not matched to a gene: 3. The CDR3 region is CASSQLAGVRTDTQYF. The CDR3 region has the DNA TGCGCCAGCAGCCAACTAGCGGGGGTACGCACAGATACGCAGTATTTT.

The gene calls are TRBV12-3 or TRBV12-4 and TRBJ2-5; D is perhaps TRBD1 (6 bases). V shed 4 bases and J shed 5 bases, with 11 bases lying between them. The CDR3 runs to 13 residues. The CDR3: CASSSGDWETQYF. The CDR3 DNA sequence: TGTGCCAGCAGTTCAGGGGATTGGGAGACCCAGTACTTC.

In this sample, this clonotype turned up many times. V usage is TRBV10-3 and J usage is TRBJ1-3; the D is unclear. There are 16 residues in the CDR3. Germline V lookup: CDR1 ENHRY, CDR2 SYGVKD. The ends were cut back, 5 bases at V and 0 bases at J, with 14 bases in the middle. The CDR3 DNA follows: TGTGCCATCAGTCCCGCGGGCCTGAGCTCTGGAAACACCATATATTTT. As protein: CAISPAGLSSGNTIYF.

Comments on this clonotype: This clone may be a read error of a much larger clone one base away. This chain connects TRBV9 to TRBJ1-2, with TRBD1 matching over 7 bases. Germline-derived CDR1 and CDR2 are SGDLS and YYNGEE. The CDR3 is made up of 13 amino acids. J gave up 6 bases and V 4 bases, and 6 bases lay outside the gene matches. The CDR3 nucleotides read TGTGCCAGCAGCATCGGACAGGCCGATGGCTACACCTTC. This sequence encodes CASSIGQADGYTF.

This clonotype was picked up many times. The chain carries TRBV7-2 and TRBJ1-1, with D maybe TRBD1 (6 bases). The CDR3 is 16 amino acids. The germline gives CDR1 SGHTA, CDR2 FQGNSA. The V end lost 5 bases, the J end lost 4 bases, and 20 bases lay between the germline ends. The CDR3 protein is CASSPGPTGLGTEAFF. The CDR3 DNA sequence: TGTGCCAGCAGCCCGGGACCCACAGGGTTGGGCACTGAAGCTTTCTTT.

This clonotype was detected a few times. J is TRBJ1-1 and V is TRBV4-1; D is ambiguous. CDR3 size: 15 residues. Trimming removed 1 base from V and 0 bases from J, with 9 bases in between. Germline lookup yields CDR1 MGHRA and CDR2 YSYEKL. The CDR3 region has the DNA TGCGCCAGCAGCCAAGGCCCAGCCATGAACACTGAAGCTTTCTTT. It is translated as CASSQGPAMNTEAFF.

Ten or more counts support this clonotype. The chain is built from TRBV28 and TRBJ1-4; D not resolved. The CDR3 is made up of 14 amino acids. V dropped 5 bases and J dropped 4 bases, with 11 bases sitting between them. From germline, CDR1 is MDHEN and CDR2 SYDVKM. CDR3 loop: CASSHLFGNEKLFF. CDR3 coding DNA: TGTGCCAGCAGTCACTTATTTGGTAATGAAAAACTGTTTTTT.

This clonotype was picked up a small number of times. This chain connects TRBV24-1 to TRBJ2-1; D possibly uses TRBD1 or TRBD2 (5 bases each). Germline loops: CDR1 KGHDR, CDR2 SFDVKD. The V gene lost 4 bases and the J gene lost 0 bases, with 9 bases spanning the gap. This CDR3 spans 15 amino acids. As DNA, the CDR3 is TGTGCCACCAGTGACAGGGAGAGCTCCTACAATGAGCAGTTCTTC. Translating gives CATSDRESSYNEQFF.

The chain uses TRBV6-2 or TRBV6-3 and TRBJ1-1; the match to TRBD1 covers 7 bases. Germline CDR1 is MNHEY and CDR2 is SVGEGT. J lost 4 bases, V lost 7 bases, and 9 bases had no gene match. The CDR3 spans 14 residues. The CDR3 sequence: CASKATGTATEAFF. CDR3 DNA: TGTGCCAGCAAAGCGACGGGGACAGCCACTGAAGCTTTCTTT.

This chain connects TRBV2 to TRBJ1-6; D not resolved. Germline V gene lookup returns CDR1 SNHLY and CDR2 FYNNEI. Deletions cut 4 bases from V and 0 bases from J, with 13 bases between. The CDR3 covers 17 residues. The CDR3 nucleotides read TGTGCCAGCAGTGTCAGGATGGGGAGCTCCTATAATTCACCCCTCCACTTT. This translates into CASSVRMGSSYNSPLHF.

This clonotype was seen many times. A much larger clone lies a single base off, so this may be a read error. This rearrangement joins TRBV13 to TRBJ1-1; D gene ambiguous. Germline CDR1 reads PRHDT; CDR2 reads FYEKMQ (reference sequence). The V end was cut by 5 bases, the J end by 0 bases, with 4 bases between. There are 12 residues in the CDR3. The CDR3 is CASSQVNTEAFF. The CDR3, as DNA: TGTGCCAGCAGCCAGGTGAACACTGAAGCTTTCTTT.

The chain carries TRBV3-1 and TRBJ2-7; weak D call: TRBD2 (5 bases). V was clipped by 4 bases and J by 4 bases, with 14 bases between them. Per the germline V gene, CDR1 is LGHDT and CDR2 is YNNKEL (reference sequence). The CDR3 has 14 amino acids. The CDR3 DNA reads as TGTGCCAGCAGCCTGGGTTTAACGGGGTACGAGCAGTACGTC. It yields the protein CASSLGLTGYEQYV.

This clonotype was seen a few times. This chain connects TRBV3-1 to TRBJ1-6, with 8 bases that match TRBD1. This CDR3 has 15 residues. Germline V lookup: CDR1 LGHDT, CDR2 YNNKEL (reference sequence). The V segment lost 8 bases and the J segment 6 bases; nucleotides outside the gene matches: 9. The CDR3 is CASGSTGGTNSPLHF. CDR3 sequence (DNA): TGTGCCAGCGGCTCTACAGGGGGGACTAATTCACCCCTCCACTTT.

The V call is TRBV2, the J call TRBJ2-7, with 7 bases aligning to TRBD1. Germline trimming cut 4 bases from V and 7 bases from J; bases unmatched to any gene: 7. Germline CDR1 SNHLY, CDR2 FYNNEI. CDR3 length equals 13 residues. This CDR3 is CASSGVGGWEQYV. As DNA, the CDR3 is TGTGCCAGCAGTGGAGTAGGGGGCTGGGAGCAGTACGTC.

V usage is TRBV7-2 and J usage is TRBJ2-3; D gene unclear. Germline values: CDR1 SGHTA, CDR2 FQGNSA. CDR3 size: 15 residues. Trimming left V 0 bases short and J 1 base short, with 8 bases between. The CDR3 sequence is CASSLAPLRTDTQYF. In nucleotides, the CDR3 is TGTGCCAGCAGCTTAGCTCCGCTACGCACAGATACGCAGTATTTT.

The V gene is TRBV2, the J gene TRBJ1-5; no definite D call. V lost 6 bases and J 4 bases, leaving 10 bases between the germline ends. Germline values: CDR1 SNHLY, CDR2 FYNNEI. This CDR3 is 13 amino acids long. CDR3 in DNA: TGTGCCAGCAGCATAGGACTTAATCAGCCCCAGCATTTT. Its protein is CASSIGLNQPQHF.

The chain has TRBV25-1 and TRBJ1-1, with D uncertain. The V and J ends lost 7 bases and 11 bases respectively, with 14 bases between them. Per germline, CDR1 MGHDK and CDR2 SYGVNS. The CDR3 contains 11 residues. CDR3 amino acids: CASTDAMRAFF. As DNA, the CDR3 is TGTGCCAGCACAGATGCGATGCGGGCTTTCTTT.

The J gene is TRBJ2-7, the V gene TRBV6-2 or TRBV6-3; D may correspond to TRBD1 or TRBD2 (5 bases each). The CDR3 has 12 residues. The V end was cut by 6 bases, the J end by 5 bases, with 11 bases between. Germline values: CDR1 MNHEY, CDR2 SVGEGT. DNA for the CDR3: TGTGCCAGCAGCCGTGGGACGAACGAGCAGTACGTC. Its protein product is CASSRGTNEQYV.

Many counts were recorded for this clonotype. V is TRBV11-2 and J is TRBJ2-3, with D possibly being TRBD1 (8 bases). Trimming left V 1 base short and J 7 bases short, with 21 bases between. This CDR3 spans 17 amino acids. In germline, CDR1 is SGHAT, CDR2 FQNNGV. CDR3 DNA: TGTGCCAGCAGCTTAGCGTCAGCAGGGGGCGGGGGAAATACGCAGTATTTT. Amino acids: CASSLASAGGGGNTQYF.

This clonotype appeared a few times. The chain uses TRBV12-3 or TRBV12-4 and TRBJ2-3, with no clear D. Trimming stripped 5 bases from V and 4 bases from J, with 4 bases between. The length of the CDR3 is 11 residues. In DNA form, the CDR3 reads TGTGCCAGCAGTCAATCAGATACGCAGTATTTT. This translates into CASSQSDTQYF.

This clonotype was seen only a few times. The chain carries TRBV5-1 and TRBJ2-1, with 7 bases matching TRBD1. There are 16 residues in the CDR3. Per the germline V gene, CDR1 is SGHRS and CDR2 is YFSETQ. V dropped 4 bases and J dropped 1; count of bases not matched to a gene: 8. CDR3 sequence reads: CASSPQGKKSYNEQFF. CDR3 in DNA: TGCGCCAGCAGCCCACAGGGGAAAAAATCCTACAATGAGCAGTTCTTC. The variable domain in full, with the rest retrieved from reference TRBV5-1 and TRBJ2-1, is KAGVTQTPRYLIKTRGQQVTLSCSPISGHRSVSWYQQTPGQGLQFLFEYFSETQRNKGNFPGRFSGRQFSNSRSEMNVSTLELGDSALYLCASSPQGKKSYNEQFFGPGTRLTVL.

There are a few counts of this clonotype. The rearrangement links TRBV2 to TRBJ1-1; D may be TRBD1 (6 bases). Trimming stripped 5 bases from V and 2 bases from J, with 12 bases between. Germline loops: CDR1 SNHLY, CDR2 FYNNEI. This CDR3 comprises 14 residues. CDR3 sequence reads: CASSYGTYNTEAFF. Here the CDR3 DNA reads TGTGCCAGCAGTTACGGGACATACAACACTGAAGCTTTCTTT.

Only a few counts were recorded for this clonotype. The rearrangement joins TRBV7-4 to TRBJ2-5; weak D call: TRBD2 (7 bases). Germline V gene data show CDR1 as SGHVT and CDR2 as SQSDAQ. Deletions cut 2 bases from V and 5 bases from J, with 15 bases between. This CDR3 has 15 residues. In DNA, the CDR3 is TGTGCCAGCAGCTTACGACGGGGGGCTTGTGAGACCCAGTACTTC. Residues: CASSLRRGACETQYF.

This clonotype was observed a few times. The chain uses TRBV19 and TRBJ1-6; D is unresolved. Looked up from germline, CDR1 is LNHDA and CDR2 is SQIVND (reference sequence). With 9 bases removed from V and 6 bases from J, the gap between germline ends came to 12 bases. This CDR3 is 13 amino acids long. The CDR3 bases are TGTGCCAGCAGTGAGAAAATTAATTCACCCCTCCACTTT. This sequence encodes CASSEKINSPLHF.

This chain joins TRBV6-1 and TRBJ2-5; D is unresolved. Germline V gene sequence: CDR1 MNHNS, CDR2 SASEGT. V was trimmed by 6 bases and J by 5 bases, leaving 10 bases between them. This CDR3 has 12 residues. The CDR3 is CASRNSRETQYF. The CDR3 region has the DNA TGTGCCAGCAGAAACTCTCGGGAGACCCAGTACTTC.

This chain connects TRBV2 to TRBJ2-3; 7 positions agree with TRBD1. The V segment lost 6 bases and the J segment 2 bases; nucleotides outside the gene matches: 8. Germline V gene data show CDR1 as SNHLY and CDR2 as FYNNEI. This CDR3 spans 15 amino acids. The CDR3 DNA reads TGTGCCAGCAGGGTAGGGACAGCCAACACAGATACGCAGTATTTT. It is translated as CASRVGTANTDTQYF.

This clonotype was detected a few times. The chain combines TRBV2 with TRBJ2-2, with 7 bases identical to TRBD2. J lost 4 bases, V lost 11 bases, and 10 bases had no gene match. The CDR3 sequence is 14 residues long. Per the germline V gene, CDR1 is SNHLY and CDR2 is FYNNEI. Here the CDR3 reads CASQGGPSTGELFF. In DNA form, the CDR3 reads TGTGCCTCCCAGGGAGGGCCTTCCACCGGGGAGCTGTTTTTT.

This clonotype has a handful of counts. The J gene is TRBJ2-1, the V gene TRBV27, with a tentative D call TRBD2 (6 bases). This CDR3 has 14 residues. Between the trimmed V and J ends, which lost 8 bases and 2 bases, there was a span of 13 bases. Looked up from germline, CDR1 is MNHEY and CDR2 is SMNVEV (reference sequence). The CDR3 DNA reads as TGTGCCAGCGGAAACGCGGGGCCCTACAATGAGCAGTTCTTC. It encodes CASGNAGPYNEQFF.

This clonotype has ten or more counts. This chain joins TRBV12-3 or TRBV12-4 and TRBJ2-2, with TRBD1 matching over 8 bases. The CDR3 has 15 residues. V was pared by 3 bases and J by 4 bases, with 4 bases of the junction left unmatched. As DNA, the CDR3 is TGTGCCAGCAGTTTGAATACAGGGGGCACCGGGGAGCTGTTTTTT. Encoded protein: CASSLNTGGTGELFF.